Below, 13 T cell receptor beta chains from the same sample are listed, as sequenced in a study of radiation and T cells in renal cell carcinoma. Time point reported: blood 4 weeks post-SBRT, at nephrectomy. Treatment here: 15 Gy SBRT to primary tumor, nephrectomy 4 weeks later. Data came from immunoSEQ multiplex PCR; TCRdb stores just in-frame clones and leaves some out. This table holds about 170,000 clones, around 90% found once. This sample comprised blood, obtained from a patient whose treatment included radiotherapy and nephrectomy. The origin of the receptors is a woman in her fifties or sixties with renal cell carcinoma.

The chain uses TRBV29-1 and TRBJ2-7, with 7 positions matching TRBD1. This CDR3 is 13 amino acids long. The germline CDR1 and CDR2 sequences are SQVTM and ANQGSEA. J was trimmed by 7 bases and V by 2 bases; bases with no gene match: 8. CDR3 in amino acids: CSVETGVTEEQYF. The CDR3 DNA sequence: TGCAGCGTTGAAACAGGGGTCACGGAGGAGCAGTACTTC.

This chain connects TRBV7-2 to TRBJ1-1; D not certain. The germline CDR1 and CDR2 sequences are SGHTA and FQGNSA. The CDR3 length is 13 residues. V shed 4 bases and J shed 2 bases, with 8 bases lying between them. The CDR3 is CASSSDRNTEAFF. CDR3 sequence (DNA): TGTGCCAGCAGCTCGGACCGTAACACTGAAGCTTTCTTT.

In its sample, this clone ranks as large. The V gene is TRBV6-1, the J gene TRBJ2-7; 10 bases are shared with TRBD1. The length of the CDR3 is 16 residues. Germline CDR1 is MNHNS and CDR2 is SASEGT. V lost 7 bases, J lost 2 bases, and 11 bases stayed unmatched. The CDR3 sequence: CASNDGTGATAYEQYF. CDR3 sequence (DNA): TGTGCCAGCAATGACGGGACAGGGGCCACCGCCTACGAGCAGTACTTC.

The chain joins TRBV6-6 to TRBJ1-2; D perhaps matches TRBD1 (5 bases). The CDR3 extends over 14 amino acids. Between the trimmed V and J ends, which lost 7 bases and 7 bases, there was a span of 19 bases. Looked up from germline, CDR1 is MNHNY and CDR2 is SVGAGI (reference sequence). The CDR3 DNA reads as TGTGCCAGCACCAGAGTTTCAGGGTCTGGTGGCTACACCTTC. This translates into CASTRVSGSGGYTF.

V and J are TRBV19 and TRBJ2-5, with D maybe TRBD1 (5 bases). The CDR3 extends over 16 amino acids. Trimming stripped 7 bases from V and 1 base from J, with 19 bases between. Germline values: CDR1 LNHDA, CDR2 SQIVND (reference sequence). CDR3 sequence reads: CASTKNGAGLQETQYF. The CDR3 nucleotides read TGTGCCAGTACCAAAAATGGGGCAGGGCTCCAAGAGACCCAGTACTTC.

V gene TRBV9 combines with J gene TRBJ2-3; the match to TRBD2 covers 8 bases. With V trimmed by 4 bases and J by 1 base, 8 bases remained unmatched. Germline values: CDR1 SGDLS, CDR2 YYNGEE. The CDR3 length is 16 residues. In DNA form, the CDR3 reads TGTGCCAGCAGCCTCATGGGGCGGGGGGGCACAGATACGCAGTATTTT. Protein sequence: CASSLMGRGGTDTQYF.

The chain has TRBV19 and TRBJ2-1; tentative D call: TRBD2 (5 bases). The CDR3 extends over 14 amino acids. V lost 0 bases to trimming and J lost 10 bases, with 13 bases between them. Germline values: CDR1 LNHDA, CDR2 SQIVND (reference sequence). In DNA form, the CDR3 reads TGTGCCAGTAGTATAGATCAAGTGGCTAGCGAGCAGTTCTTC. Translating it yields CASSIDQVASEQFF.

J is TRBJ2-7 and V is TRBV7-2, with 8 bases lining up with TRBD1. V was pared by 2 bases and J by 6 bases, with 9 bases of the junction left unmatched. Germline CDR1 reads SGHTA; CDR2 reads FQGNSA. The CDR3 totals 15 residues. CDR3 residues: CASSLSTGVPGEQYF. CDR3 nucleotides: TGTGCCAGCAGCTTATCGACAGGGGTTCCCGGCGAGCAGTACTTC.

The V and J genes are TRBV4-1 and TRBJ1-6, with D hard to call. This CDR3 comprises 17 residues. V dropped 2 bases and J dropped 9 bases, with 20 bases sitting between them. Germline CDR1 is MGHRA and CDR2 is YSYEKL. The CDR3 coding sequence is TGCGCCAGCAGCCAATTGGGCAAAGAAAAGGGAGGTTCACCCCTCCACTTT. Translation: CASSQLGKEKGGSPLHF.

The rearrangement links TRBV6-1 to TRBJ1-2, with D maybe TRBD1 (5 bases). Between the trimmed V and J ends, which lost 6 bases and 2 bases, there was a span of 16 bases. The CDR3 runs 15 residues. Germline values: CDR1 MNHNS, CDR2 SASEGT. CDR3 nucleotide sequence: TGTGCCAGCAGAGCCGGGACCCTGGGGAACTATGGCTACACCTTC. Translated, it gives CASRAGTLGNYGYTF.

This rearrangement joins TRBV5-4 to TRBJ2-5, with 11 bases identical to TRBD2. V shed 7 bases, J shed 2 bases, and the junction held 7 bases outside the gene matches. Germline CDR1 SGHNT, CDR2 YYREEE (reference sequence). The length of the CDR3 is 15 residues. The CDR3 DNA reads TGTGCCAGCTTGATTTTAGCGGGGGGGCAAGAGACCCAGTACTTC. Translating it yields CASLILAGGQETQYF.

The chain has TRBV9 and TRBJ2-7; the D gene is possibly TRBD2 (6 bases). The CDR3 spans 14 residues. V was shortened by 4 bases and J by 0 bases, with 11 bases between the two germline ends. Germline V lookup: CDR1 SGDLS, CDR2 YYNGEE. CDR3 sequence (DNA): TGTGCCAGCAGCCGCGGGACTCCCTCCTACGAGCAGTACTTC. It specifies CASSRGTPSYEQYF.

For the CDR3, the DNA is TGCGCCAGCGCCAAGGACAGGGTAGGCACTGAAGCTTTCTTT. Translated: CASAKDRVGTEAFF. The J gene is TRBJ1-1, the V gene TRBV10-1; 8 nucleotides line up with TRBD1. This CDR3 region has 14 residues. Trimming cost V 8 bases and J 4 bases; bases outside gene matches: 9. Germline V gene lookup returns CDR1 WNHNN and CDR2 SYGVQD (reference sequence).